This T cell receptor beta chain was documented in a study of blood T cell repertoires in COVID-19. The wider study: The origin of the acute and convalescent COVID-19 samples was the United States, Italy and Spain. Nucleic acid was either cDNA or gDNA, and it came from T cells, B-cell-depleted T cells, or PBMCs.

This clone was seen a single time. In the study's own analysis: Reference gene primer amplification gave nucleated cell count estimates. Clones were read by immunoSEQ multiplex PCR, and TCRdb kept only the in-frame ones, dropping some. V and J calls plus clone size are reproduced from that table; the DNA served to infer D and trimming. This sample yields some 340,000 clones, of which around four fifths are seen a single time; approximately 3% belongs to the top ten. The CDR3 is 14 residues long. V shed 4 bases, J shed 4 bases, and the junction held 6 bases outside the gene matches. Germline CDR1 reads SGHTA; CDR2 reads FQGTGA.

Sequencing input: peripheral blood. The receptor was derived from a man aged 30 to 45 with active or convalescent COVID-19. This chain uses TRBV7-3 with TRBJ2-7; the match to TRBD2 covers 8 bases. CDR3 amino acids: CASSSGPGGYEQYF. As DNA, the CDR3 is TGTGCCAGCAGCTCGGGCCCGGGGGGGTACGAGCAGTACTTC. The whole variable domain, filled in from reference TRBV7-3 and TRBJ2-7, reads GAGVSQTPSNKVTEKGKYVELRCDPISGHTALYWYRQSLGQGPEFLIYFQGTGAADDSGLPNDRFFAVRPEGSVSTLKIQRTERGDSAVYLCASSSGPGGYEQYFGPGTRLTVT.